This passage covers 2 T cell receptor beta chains from one sample sequenced in a study of blood T cells in healthy people across ages. A second PCR of roughly 6 to 12 cycles used a sample-barcoded 5' primer and a J-beta primer mix. MiXCR, applied by TCRdb to the 5' RACE reads, yields one record per CDR3 protein. The sample has almost 550,000 distinct CDR3 sequences; about 25% are singletons. The data also belong to a second study, concerning T cells of mothers and their children.

Sequences were obtained from blood. The receptors come from a boy between 5 and 17 years old in good health.

V is TRBV7-2 and J is TRBJ2-7; perhaps TRBD1 as D (5 bases). Trimming left V 2 bases short and J 0 bases short, with 11 bases between. There are 15 residues in the CDR3. The germline V gene encodes CDR1 SGHTA and CDR2 FQGNSA. CDR3 nucleotides: TGTGCCAGCAGCTTAATGCAGGGCAGCTCCTACGAGCAGTACTTC. Its protein product is CASSLMQGSSYEQYF.

The CDR3 loop is CASSLRSEKPYEQYF. DNA for the CDR3: TGTGCCAGCAGCTTAAGGTCTGAGAAACCCTACGAGCAGTACTTC. This rearrangement joins TRBV7-2 to TRBJ2-7, with D unresolved. The CDR3 runs to 15 residues. CDR1 and CDR2 (germline): SGHTA, FQGNSA. Trimming stripped 2 bases from V and 2 bases from J, with 13 bases between.